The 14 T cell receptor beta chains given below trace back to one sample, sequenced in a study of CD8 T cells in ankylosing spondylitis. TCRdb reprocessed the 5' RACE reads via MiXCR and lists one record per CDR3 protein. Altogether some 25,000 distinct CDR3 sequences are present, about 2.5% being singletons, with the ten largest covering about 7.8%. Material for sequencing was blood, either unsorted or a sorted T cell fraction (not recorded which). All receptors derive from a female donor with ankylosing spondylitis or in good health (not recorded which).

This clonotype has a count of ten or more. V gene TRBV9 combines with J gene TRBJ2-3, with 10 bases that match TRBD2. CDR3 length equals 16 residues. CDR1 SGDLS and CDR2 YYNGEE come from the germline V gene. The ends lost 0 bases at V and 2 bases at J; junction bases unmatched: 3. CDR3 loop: CASSVGSGGNTDTQYF. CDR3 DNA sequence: TGTGCCAGCAGCGTAGGTAGCGGGGGGAACACAGATACGCAGTATTTT.

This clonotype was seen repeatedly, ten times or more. The CDR3 reads CASSTGLAGAGTQYF. The CDR3 DNA sequence: TGTGCCAGCAGCACGGGACTAGCGGGGGCTGGGACCCAGTACTTC. The genes are TRBV9 and TRBJ2-5; the match to TRBD2 covers 14 bases. The CDR3 is 15 amino acids. CDR1 SGDLS and CDR2 YYNGEE come from the germline V gene. Trimming took 4 bases from V and 7 from J; bases not matched to a gene: 6.

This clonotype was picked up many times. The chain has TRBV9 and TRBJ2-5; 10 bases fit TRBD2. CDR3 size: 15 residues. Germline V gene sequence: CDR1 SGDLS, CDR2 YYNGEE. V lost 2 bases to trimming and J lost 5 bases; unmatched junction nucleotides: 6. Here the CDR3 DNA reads TGTGCCAGCAGCGTGCTAGCGGGAGAGGGGGAGACCCAGTACTTC. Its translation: CASSVLAGEGETQYF.

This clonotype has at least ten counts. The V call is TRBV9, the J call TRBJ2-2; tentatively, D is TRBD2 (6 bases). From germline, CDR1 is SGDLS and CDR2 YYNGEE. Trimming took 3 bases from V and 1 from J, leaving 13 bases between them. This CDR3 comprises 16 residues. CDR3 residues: CASSGLLARNTGELFF. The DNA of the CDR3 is TGTGCCAGCAGCGGGTTACTAGCCCGGAACACCGGGGAGCTGTTTTTT. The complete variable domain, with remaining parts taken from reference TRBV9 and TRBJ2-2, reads DSGVTQTPKHLITATGQRVTLRCSPRSGDLSVYWYQQSLDQGLQFLIQYYNGEERAKGNILERFSAQQFPDLHSELNLSSLELGDSALYFCASSGLLARNTGELFFGEGSRLTVL.

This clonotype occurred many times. CDR3 in DNA: TGTGCCAGCAGCCGCGACCGCTTTACTGGAAACACCATATATTTT. Translation: CASSRDRFTGNTIYF. This chain links TRBV9 with TRBJ1-3; the D is unclear. From germline, CDR1 is SGDLS and CDR2 YYNGEE. Trimming shortened V by 4 bases and J by 2 bases, and 13 bases separated the two germline ends. The CDR3 extends over 15 amino acids.

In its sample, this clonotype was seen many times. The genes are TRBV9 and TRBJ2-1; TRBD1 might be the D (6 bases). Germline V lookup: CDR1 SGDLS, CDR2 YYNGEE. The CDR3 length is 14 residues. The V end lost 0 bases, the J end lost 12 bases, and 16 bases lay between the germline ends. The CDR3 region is CASSVGPGARGQFF. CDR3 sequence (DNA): TGTGCCAGCAGCGTAGGCCCAGGGGCCCGGGGGCAGTTCTTC.

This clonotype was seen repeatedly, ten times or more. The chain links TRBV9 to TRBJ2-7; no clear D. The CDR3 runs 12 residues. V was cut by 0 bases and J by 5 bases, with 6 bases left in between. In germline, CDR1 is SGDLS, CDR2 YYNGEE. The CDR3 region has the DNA TGTGCCAGCAGCGTAGGGGGTCACGAGCAGTACTTC. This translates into CASSVGGHEQYF.

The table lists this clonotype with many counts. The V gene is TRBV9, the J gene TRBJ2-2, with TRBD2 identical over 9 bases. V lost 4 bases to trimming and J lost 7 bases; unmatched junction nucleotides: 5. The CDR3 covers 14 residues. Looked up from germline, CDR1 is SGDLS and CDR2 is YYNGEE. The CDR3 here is CASSLGTSIGELFF. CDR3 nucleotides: TGTGCCAGCAGCCTTGGGACTAGCATCGGGGAGCTGTTTTTT.

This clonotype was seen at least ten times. For the CDR3, the DNA is TGTGCCAGCAGTTGGACAGGGACTAGCGGGAGAGGGGAGCAGTTCTTC. This sequence encodes CASSWTGTSGRGEQFF. The chain links TRBV9 to TRBJ2-1, with 14 bases identical to TRBD2. CDR1 and CDR2 (germline): SGDLS, YYNGEE. The length of the CDR3 is 16 residues. The ends lost 5 bases at V and 10 bases at J; junction bases unmatched: 11.

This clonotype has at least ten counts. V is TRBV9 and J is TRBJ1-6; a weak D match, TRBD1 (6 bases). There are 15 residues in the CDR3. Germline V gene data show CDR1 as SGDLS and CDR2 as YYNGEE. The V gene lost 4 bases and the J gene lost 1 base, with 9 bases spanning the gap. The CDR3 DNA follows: TGTGCCAGCAGCAGGCAGGGGTCCTATAATTCACCCCTCCACTTT. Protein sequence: CASSRQGSYNSPLHF.

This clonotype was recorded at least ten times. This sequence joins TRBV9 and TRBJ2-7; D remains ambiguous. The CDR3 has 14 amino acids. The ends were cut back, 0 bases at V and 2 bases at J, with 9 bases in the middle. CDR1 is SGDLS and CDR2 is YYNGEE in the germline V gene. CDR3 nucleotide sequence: TGTGCCAGCAGCGTAGGGACCTCCACCTACGAGCAGTACTTC. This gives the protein CASSVGTSTYEQYF.

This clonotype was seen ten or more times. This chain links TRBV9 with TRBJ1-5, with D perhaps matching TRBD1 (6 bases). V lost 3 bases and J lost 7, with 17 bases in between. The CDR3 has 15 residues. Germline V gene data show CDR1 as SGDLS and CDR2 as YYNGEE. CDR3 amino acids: CASSALGGFDQPQHF. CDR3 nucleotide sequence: TGTGCCAGCAGCGCCTTAGGGGGGTTCGACCAGCCCCAGCATTTT.

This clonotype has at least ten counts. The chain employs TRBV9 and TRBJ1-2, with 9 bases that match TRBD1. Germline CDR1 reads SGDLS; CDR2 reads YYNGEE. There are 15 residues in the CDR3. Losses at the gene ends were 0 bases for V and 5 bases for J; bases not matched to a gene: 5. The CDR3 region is CASSVGGTGRYGYTF. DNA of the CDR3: TGTGCCAGCAGCGTAGGTGGGACAGGGCGTTATGGCTACACCTTC.

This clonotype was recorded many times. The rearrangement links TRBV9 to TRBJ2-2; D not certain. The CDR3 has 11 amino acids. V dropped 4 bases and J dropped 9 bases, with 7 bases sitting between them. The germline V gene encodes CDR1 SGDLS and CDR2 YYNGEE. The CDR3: CASSLERELFF. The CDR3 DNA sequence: TGTGCCAGCAGCCTCGAACGGGAGCTGTTTTTT. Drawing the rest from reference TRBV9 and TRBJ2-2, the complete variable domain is DSGVTQTPKHLITATGQRVTLRCSPRSGDLSVYWYQQSLDQGLQFLIQYYNGEERAKGNILERFSAQQFPDLHSELNLSSLELGDSALYFCASSLERELFFGEGSRLTVL.